This T cell receptor (beta chain) stems from a study of blood T cell repertoires in COVID-19. The repertoire was sequenced with immunoSEQ multiplex PCR; TCRdb's copy has only in-frame clones and lacks some. The table has 140,000 to 150,000 clones, around nine tenths seen once. The CDR3 sequence is 17 residues long. CDR1 and CDR2 from the germline V gene are LGHNA and YSLEER. V shed 0 bases, J shed 8 bases, and the junction held 8 bases outside the gene matches. This receptor was taken from a man in his fifties or sixties with active or convalescent COVID-19. The material sequenced was peripheral blood. The chain uses TRBV4-3 and TRBJ1-6; TRBD1 matches 9 bases. The CDR3 protein is CASSQESTGGADSPLHF. Written as DNA, the CDR3 is TGCGCCAGCAGCCAAGAGTCAACAGGGGGCGCGGATTCACCCCTCCACTTT.